This T cell receptor (beta chain) comes out of a study of blood T cell repertoires in COVID-19. Overall study context: In each case, the material was cDNA or gDNA derived from T cells, B-cell-depleted T cells, or PBMCs.

Trimming took off 7 bases at V and 0 bases at J, with 14 bases between the two ends. Germline values: CDR1 MNHEY, CDR2 SMNVEV (reference sequence). CDR3 length: 15 residues. Authors' analysis steps: Amplification from reference gene primers served as the basis for estimated nucleated cell counts. Some clones are missing from TCRdb's copy, which holds only in-frame ones; the method was immunoSEQ multiplex PCR. V and J calls and clone size are those listed in that table; D and trimming were worked out from the DNA. The sample shows fewer than 80,000 clones, roughly 90% of them seen only once. The receptor was isolated from a human donor in a cohort sampled during active COVID-19. The sequenced sample was peripheral blood. The chain has TRBV27 and TRBJ2-3; possible D gene TRBD2, 6 bases. This CDR3 is CASIKSGLSTDTQYF. The CDR3, as DNA: TGTGCCAGCATCAAGTCGGGACTCAGCACAGATACGCAGTATTTT.